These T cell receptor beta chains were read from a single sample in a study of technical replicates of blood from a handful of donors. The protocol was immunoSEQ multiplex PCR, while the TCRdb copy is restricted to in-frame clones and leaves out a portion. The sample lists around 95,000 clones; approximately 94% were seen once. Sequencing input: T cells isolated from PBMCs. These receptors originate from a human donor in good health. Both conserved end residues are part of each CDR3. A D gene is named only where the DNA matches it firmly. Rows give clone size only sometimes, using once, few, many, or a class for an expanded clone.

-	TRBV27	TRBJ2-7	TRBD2	TGTGCCAGCAGTCCGACTAGCGAGCCCTACGAGCAGTACTTC	CASSPTSEPYEQYF
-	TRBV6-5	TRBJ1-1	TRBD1	TGTGCCAGCAGTTACTGGGGACAGGGGAACACTGAAGCTTTCTTT	CASSYWGQGNTEAFF
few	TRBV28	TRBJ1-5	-	TGTGCCAGCAGTAGGGGGAGCTTTGGCAATCAGCCCCAGCATTTT	CASSRGSFGNQPQHF
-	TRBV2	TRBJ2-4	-	TGTGCCAGCATCGAGGGATCGTCGACCAAAAACATTCAGTACTTC	CASIEGSSTKNIQYF
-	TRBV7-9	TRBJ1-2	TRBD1	TGTGCCAGCAGGCCAGGGACAGCCTATGGCTACACCTTC	CASRPGTAYGYTF
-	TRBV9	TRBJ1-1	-	TGTGCCAGCAGCCCGACCGGAGTGTCTGAAGCTTTCTTT	CASSPTGVSEAFF
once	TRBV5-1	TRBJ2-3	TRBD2	TGCGCCAGCAGTTTAACGACTAGCGGCACAGATACGCAGTATTTT	CASSLTTSGTDTQYF
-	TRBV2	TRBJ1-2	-	TGTGCCAGCAGTGGAGAGGGCACCTATGGCTACACCTTC	CASSGEGTYGYTF
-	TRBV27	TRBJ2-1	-	TGTGCCAGCAGCCGACTAGACCGAAATGAGCAGTTCTTC	CASSRLDRNEQFF
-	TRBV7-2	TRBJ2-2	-	TGTGCCACCCATAGGTCGGGGGGCCACGGGGAGCTGTTTTTT	CATHRSGGHGELFF
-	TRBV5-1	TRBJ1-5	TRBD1	TGCGCCAGCAGCCCCTTACAGGGGCCCAATCAGCCCCAGCATTTT	CASSPLQGPNQPQHF
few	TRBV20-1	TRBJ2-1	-	TGCAGTGCCAGGCGGGACAATGAGCAGTTCTTC	CSARRDNEQFF
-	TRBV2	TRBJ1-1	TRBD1	TGTGCCAGCTTTCTCCGGGACAGAACAGAAGCTTTCTTT	CASFLRDRTEAFF
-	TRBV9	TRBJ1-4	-	TGTGCCAGCAGCGTAGGGAGTGGAGGGACAACTAATGAAAAACTGTTTTTT	CASSVGSGGTTNEKLFF
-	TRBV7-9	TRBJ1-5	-	TGTGCCAGCAGTTTGGCGGGGAGCAATCAGCCCCAGCATTTT	CASSLAGSNQPQHF
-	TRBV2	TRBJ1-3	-	TGTGCCAGCAGGACAGGCTCTGGAAACACCATATATTTT	CASRTGSGNTIYF